This T cell receptor beta chain was observed in a study of cytomegalovirus exposure and HLA in healthy donors. Study-wide points: Among TCR sequences, most were rare, though some public TCRs appeared in many donors. The tendency of first-cohort TCR clusters to co-occur in the 100 to 150 validation repertoires emerged from a later analysis. A few chains tied to CMV proved CMV antigen-specific in vitro.

TCRdb's copy holds only in-frame clones and misses some; the assay was immunoSEQ multiplex PCR. Here the sample spans hundreds of thousands of clones, roughly 90% being singletons. A remark on this clone: The antigen is undetermined.

V shed 7 bases and J 1 base; nucleotides not matched to a gene: 6. CDR1 and CDR2 from the germline V gene are SQVTM and ANQGSEA. The CDR3 covers 13 residues. The sequence was collected from a man aged 18 to 30 in good health and CMV-seropositive. The chain links TRBV29-1 to TRBJ1-1, with 7 bases identical to TRBD1. Sequenced input: PBMCs. CDR3 nucleotide sequence: TGCAGCGCTGCGGACAGGAGGAACACTGAAGCTTTCTTT. Encoded protein: CSAADRRNTEAFF.